Following are 24 T cell receptor beta chains from one sample sequenced in a study of control samples from healthy donors and cancer patients. The data were produced by immunoSEQ multiplex PCR, yet TCRdb's version contains in-frame clones alone and is incomplete. Counted here are about 410,000 clones, 75% to 95% occurring once; the ten biggest clones make up 5.5% to 8%. Sequenced input: PBMCs. These receptor sequences come from a man in his forties with head and neck cancer.

The chain carries TRBV7-8 and TRBJ2-2, with 8 bases identical to TRBD2. CDR3 size: 18 residues. Germline CDR1 SGHVS, CDR2 FQNEAQ. V was pared by 5 bases and J by 1 base, with 12 bases of the junction left unmatched. The CDR3 coding sequence is TGTGCCAGCAGCCTCCTCCGGGGGGGCTTTTTGAACACCGGGGAGCTGTTTTTT. It is translated as CASSLLRGGFLNTGELFF.

V is TRBV7-2 and J is TRBJ2-7, with D perhaps being TRBD1 or TRBD2 (5 bases each). The CDR3 has 14 residues. Germline V CDR1 and CDR2: SGHTA, FQGNSA. Trimming stripped 0 bases from V and 4 bases from J, with 10 bases between. In nucleotides, the CDR3 is TGTGCCAGCAGCTTAGCTGGGGGTGGTTACGAGCAGTACTTC. Protein: CASSLAGGGYEQYF.

The rearrangement uses TRBV13 and TRBJ2-3; 9 nucleotides agree with TRBD1. The V segment lost 5 bases and the J segment 2 bases; nucleotides outside the gene matches: 5. Per the germline V gene, CDR1 is PRHDT and CDR2 is FYEKMQ (reference sequence). The CDR3 runs 15 residues. CDR3 region: CASSTGQGFTDTQYF. CDR3 nucleotides: TGTGCCAGCAGCACGGGACAGGGTTTCACAGATACGCAGTATTTT.

The V call is TRBV6-5, the J call TRBJ2-5; 8 positions agree with TRBD1. There are 15 residues in the CDR3. V shed 4 bases and J 5 bases; nucleotides not matched to a gene: 9. CDR1 is MNHEY and CDR2 is SVGAGI in the germline V gene. The CDR3 loop is CASSFNSGTGETQYF. In DNA, the CDR3 is TGTGCCAGCAGTTTTAATTCCGGGACAGGCGAGACCCAGTACTTC.

V gene TRBV27 combines with J gene TRBJ1-5; 9 positions match TRBD1. The J segment lost 4 bases and the V segment lost 6 bases, leaving 10 bases of the junction unmatched. Per germline, CDR1 MNHEY and CDR2 SMNVEV (reference sequence). This CDR3 region has 16 residues. CDR3 in amino acids: CASRGLGDRANQPQHF. The CDR3 DNA reads TGTGCCAGCAGGGGGTTGGGGGACAGGGCTAATCAGCCCCAGCATTTT.

This sequence joins TRBV21-1 and TRBJ1-5; the table's D gene call, TRBD1, was not cross checked with the DNA. TRBV21-1 has pseudogene status. The length of the CDR3 is 14 residues. CDR3 sequence: CASSTDSSNQPQHF. CDR3 sequence (DNA): TGTGCCAGCAGCACGGACAGTAGCAATCAGCCCCAGCATTTT.

The chain joins TRBV7-9 to TRBJ2-6; D remains ambiguous. Trimming took 1 base from V and 2 from J, leaving 15 bases between them. CDR1 SEHNR and CDR2 FQNEAQ come from the germline V gene (reference sequence). There are 18 residues in the CDR3. Here the CDR3 DNA reads TGTGCCAGCAGCTTAGGTTCCTCCGCCTCCCCTGGGGCCAACGTCCTGACTTTC. Protein sequence: CASSLGSSASPGANVLTF.

This clone has just a few counts. This chain connects TRBV29-1 to TRBJ1-2; 7 nucleotides align to TRBD1. The CDR3 extends over 16 amino acids. V lost 7 bases, J lost 6 bases, and 20 bases stayed unmatched. The germline V gene encodes CDR1 SQVTM and CDR2 ANQGSEA. CDR3 nucleotides: TGCAGCGCTGCTACAGGGGAAGGCAGAAGGGGCCATGGCTACACCTTC. This codes for CSAATGEGRRGHGYTF.

As for this clone: A read error may produce the germline difference seen at one junction end. The rearrangement links TRBV5-1 to TRBJ2-2; D unresolved. Germline assignment: CDR1 SGHRS and CDR2 YFSETQ. The CDR3 contains 14 residues. The CDR3 protein is CVSSFSADTGELFF. CDR3 nucleotides: TGCGTCAGCAGCTTTTCTGCTGACACCGGGGAGCTGTTTTTT.

This rearrangement joins TRBV11-1 to TRBJ1-4; D remains unclear. Trimming removed 0 bases from V and 8 bases from J, with 13 bases in between. The CDR3 has 15 amino acids. Looked up from germline, CDR1 is SGHAT and CDR2 is FQDESV (reference sequence). CDR3 sequence reads: CASSLAPRGIEKLFF. In DNA form, the CDR3 reads TGTGCCAGCAGCTTAGCCCCCCGAGGGATCGAAAAACTGTTTTTT.

This rearrangement joins TRBV7-6 to TRBJ1-5; D is unresolved. Germline assignment: CDR1 SGHVS and CDR2 FNYEAQ. The V and J ends lost 6 bases and 3 bases respectively, with 9 bases between them. CDR3 length equals 13 residues. DNA for the CDR3: TGTGCCAGCAGTACGATTGCCAATCAGCCCCAGCATTTT. Translation: CASSTIANQPQHF.

This clone was counted a single time. The rearrangement uses TRBV9 and TRBJ2-7; 7 positions agree with TRBD1. The CDR3 consists of 16 residues. With 0 bases clipped from V and 0 bases from J, the junction kept 6 bases outside the gene matches. Germline lookup yields CDR1 SGDLS and CDR2 YYNGEE. This CDR3 is CASSVASGGSSYEQYF. The CDR3 nucleotides read TGTGCCAGCAGCGTAGCTTCAGGGGGTAGCTCCTACGAGCAGTACTTC.

This clone was detected a few times. The rearrangement uses TRBV5-3 and TRBJ1-5; D is unclear. TRBV5-3 is assigned to the ORF class and has an uncertain function. CDR3 length equals 15 residues. V was trimmed by 0 bases and J by 4 bases, leaving 11 bases between them. CDR3 nucleotide sequence: TGTGCCAGAAGCTTGGAAGGTCAGGTGAATCAGCCCCAGCATTTT. Its translation is CARSLEGQVNQPQHF.

The chain employs TRBV10-3 and TRBJ1-1; the match to TRBD1 covers 10 bases. The germline V gene has CDR1 ENHRY and CDR2 SYGVKD. J was trimmed by 5 bases and V by 10 bases; bases with no gene match: 4. The CDR3 is 12 amino acids. The CDR3 here is CATGTGETEAFF. The CDR3 DNA is TGTGCCACGGGGACAGGGGAGACTGAAGCTTTCTTT.

The V and J genes are TRBV4-1 and TRBJ2-2; TRBD1 aligns across 7 bases. This CDR3 spans 16 amino acids. The ends lost 3 bases at V and 2 bases at J; junction bases unmatched: 6. CDR1 and CDR2 (germline): MGHRA, YSYEKL. The CDR3 loop reads CASSHPRTGNTGELFF. The CDR3 bases are TGCGCCAGCAGCCACCCCCGGACAGGTAACACCGGGGAGCTGTTTTTT.

This clone appeared once. This rearrangement joins TRBV29-1 to TRBJ1-5; 7 bases fit TRBD1. The CDR3 is made up of 14 amino acids. Trimming took 4 bases from V and 7 from J; bases not matched to a gene: 10. Germline V lookup: CDR1 SQVTM, CDR2 ANQGSEA. The CDR3 DNA reads TGCAGCGTTGTTACAGGAGGCAGGGGGCAGCCCCAGCATTTT. Residues: CSVVTGGRGQPQHF.

The rearrangement joins TRBV27 to TRBJ2-2, with D unclear. The germline CDR1 and CDR2 sequences are MNHEY and SMNVEV (reference sequence). V lost 4 bases and J 7 bases, leaving 16 bases between the germline ends. This CDR3 region has 15 residues. CDR3 DNA: TGTGCCAGCAGTTCCTACTACGCGGCTGGCGGGGAGCTGTTTTTT. Encoded protein: CASSSYYAAGGELFF.

This clone appeared once. V gene TRBV7-6 combines with J gene TRBJ2-7; 7 bases are shared with TRBD1. V was clipped by 0 bases and J by 4 bases; unmatched bases: 9. This CDR3 has 16 residues. Germline V gene lookup returns CDR1 SGHVS and CDR2 FNYEAQ. The CDR3 DNA sequence: TGTGCCAGCAGCTTAGCACAGGGGAAAGGAGGATACGAGCAGTACTTC. Its protein is CASSLAQGKGGYEQYF.

As concerns this clone: Other nucleotide sequences from this sample produce the same CDR3. The CDR3 sequence: CASSLAASGGQETQYF. In DNA form, the CDR3 reads TGCGCCAGCAGCTTGGCGGCTAGCGGGGGACAAGAGACCCAGTACTTC. This chain connects TRBV5-1 to TRBJ2-5; TRBD2 matches 10 bases. The ends lost 0 bases at V and 2 bases at J; junction bases unmatched: 4. CDR1 and CDR2 (germline): SGHRS, YFSETQ. The CDR3 spans 16 residues.

This chain joins TRBV5-8 and TRBJ1-5; 7 bases line up with TRBD1. The junction had 9 bases not matched to a gene; V was cut back by 3 bases and J by 6 bases. Germline CDR1 reads SGHTS; CDR2 reads YDEGEE. There are 15 residues in the CDR3. CDR3 loop: CASSYGTENSQPQHF. The CDR3 nucleotides read TGTGCCAGCAGCTACGGGACAGAGAACAGTCAGCCCCAGCATTTT.

In its sample, this clone was seen once. This chain links TRBV5-5 with TRBJ1-5; no clear D. The V gene lost 4 bases and the J gene lost 1 base, with 6 bases spanning the gap. The germline V gene has CDR1 SGHKS and CDR2 YYEKEE (reference sequence). The CDR3 totals 13 residues. CDR3 DNA sequence: TGTGCCAGCAGCCTTGGGAGCAATCAGCCCCAGCATTTT. Translating gives CASSLGSNQPQHF.

This chain links TRBV7-9 with TRBJ1-5; D gene unclear. Trimming removed 4 bases from V and 0 bases from J, with 4 bases in between. Germline V gene sequence: CDR1 SEHNR, CDR2 FQNEAQ (reference sequence). The CDR3 is 13 amino acids. The CDR3 spells CASSSNSNQPQHF. CDR3 nucleotides: TGTGCCAGCAGCTCAAATAGCAATCAGCCCCAGCATTTT.

V is TRBV6-5 and J is TRBJ1-2, with 9 bases aligning to TRBD1. Germline V gives CDR1 MNHEY, CDR2 SVGAGI. Germline trimming cut 5 bases from V and 8 bases from J; bases unmatched to any gene: 9. There are 14 residues in the CDR3. CDR3 in DNA: TGTGCCAGCAGTACCCAGGGACAGGGTCCGGGCTACACCTTC. Its translation: CASSTQGQGPGYTF.

The rearrangement joins TRBV7-9 to TRBJ1-5, with D hard to call. The CDR3 covers 13 residues. Germline V gene data show CDR1 as SEHNR and CDR2 as FQNEAQ (reference sequence). The V end was cut by 5 bases, the J end by 1 base, with 6 bases between. CDR3 sequence reads: CASSELSNQPQHF. The DNA of the CDR3 is TGTGCCAGCAGCGAGCTGAGCAATCAGCCCCAGCATTTT. The whole variable domain, filled in from reference TRBV7-9 and TRBJ1-5, reads DTGVSQNPRHKITKRGQNVTFRCDPISEHNRLYWYRQTLGQGPEFLTYFQNEAQLEKSRLLSDRFSAERPKGSFSTLEIQRTEQGDSAMYLCASSELSNQPQHFGDGTRLSIL.